This T cell receptor beta chain was recovered during a study of T cell changes during pregnancy in multiple sclerosis. Method: immunoSEQ multiplex PCR; TCRdb's copy keeps in-frame clones and lacks some. The table includes approximately 84,000 clones, 94% detected once. The source material was peripheral blood, sampled in the second trimester of pregnancy. The clonotype was recovered from a female donor in good health, enrolled as a control in a pregnancy study.

The CDR3 sequence: CASSLEGLAVDEQFF. In DNA, the CDR3 is TGTGCCAGCAGCTTAGAGGGACTAGCGGTAGATGAGCAGTTCTTC. The rearrangement uses TRBV11-1 and TRBJ2-1; 11 bases agree with TRBD2. The CDR3 runs 15 residues. V lost 1 base and J lost 8; bases outside the gene matches: 4. Germline CDR1 reads SGHAT; CDR2 reads FQDESV (reference sequence). The full variable domain, its missing parts supplied by reference TRBV11-1 and TRBJ2-1, is EAEVAQSPRYKITEKSQAVAFWCDPISGHATLYWYRQILGQGPELLVQFQDESVVDDSQLPKDRFSAERLKGVDSTLKIQPAELGDSAMYLCASSLEGLAVDEQFFGPGTRLTVL.